One T cell receptor (beta chain) is described in this entry. Its target is not known. These data are taken from a study of cytomegalovirus exposure and HLA in healthy donors. Whole-study context: A subsequent analysis stated that the 100 to 150 validation repertoires were run on the same platform as the roughly 670 first-cohort repertoires. The study, taken as a whole, reports: Specificity for CMV antigens was confirmed in vitro for a few of the CMV-associated chains.

CDR1 is MNHEY and CDR2 is SVGAGI in the germline V gene. V was cut by 1 base and J by 4 bases, with 16 bases left in between. The CDR3 totals 16 residues. Profiling relied on immunoSEQ multiplex PCR, and the TCRdb table lists in-frame clones only, not all of them. The sample holds hundreds of thousands of clones, roughly 88% seen once. Sequences were obtained from PBMCs. The chain recombines TRBV6-5 with TRBJ1-2; no clear D. This sequence originates from a woman under 40 in good health and CMV-seropositive. The CDR3 bases are TGTGCCAGCAGTTACTGGAAGGGAGGTGGCAGCTATGGCTACACCTTC. Translation: CASSYWKGGGSYGYTF.